Below, 28 T cell receptor beta chains from the same sample are listed, as sequenced in a study of blood T cells in healthy people across ages. A J-beta primer mix and a sample-barcoded 5' primer were used in a second PCR of about 7 to 12 cycles. TCRdb analysed the 5' RACE reads with MiXCR anew, one entry per CDR3 protein. Of about 690,000 distinct CDR3 sequences in the sample, around 41% were seen once. The sample comprised blood. The receptors here all came from a man aged 80 or over in good health.

The chain couples TRBV6-1 to TRBJ2-3; 8 nucleotides line up with TRBD1. Germline loops: CDR1 MNHNS, CDR2 SASEGT. Trimming at V came to 4 bases and at J to 4 bases, leaving 7 bases not matched to a gene. CDR3 size: 15 residues. The CDR3 reads CASSGPGGRADTQYF. CDR3 bases: TGTGCCAGCAGTGGCCCAGGGGGCAGGGCAGATACGCAGTATTTT.

The chain carries TRBV6-2 or TRBV6-3 and TRBJ2-7, with 10 bases aligning to TRBD2. The CDR3 is made up of 15 amino acids. Germline CDR1 reads MNHEY; CDR2 reads SVGEGT. With V trimmed by 5 bases and J by 2 bases, 6 bases remained unmatched. The CDR3: CASSRTSGLTYEQYF. CDR3 nucleotide sequence: TGTGCCAGCAGTAGGACTAGCGGACTAACCTACGAGCAGTACTTC.

Of note for this clonotype: This may be a read error: a much more frequent sequence differs by one nucleotide. The CDR3 nucleotides are TGTGCCAGCAGCCCAGAAGGGGGGGGAAGACAGTACTTC. This encodes CASSPEGGGRQYF. The genes are TRBV5-5 and TRBJ2-5, with D maybe TRBD2 (7 bases). Trimming took off 4 bases at V and 11 bases at J, with 18 bases between the two ends. The germline V gene encodes CDR1 SGHKS and CDR2 YYEKEE (reference sequence). There are 13 residues in the CDR3.

V and J are TRBV7-2 and TRBJ1-6; possibly TRBD1 for D (6 bases). The CDR3 runs to 17 residues. From germline, CDR1 is SGHTA and CDR2 FQGNSA. The V gene lost 1 base and the J gene lost 10 bases, with 20 bases spanning the gap. DNA of the CDR3: TGTGCCAGCAGCTTAGGGTCTCGGGGGGCTATTCGATCACCCCTCCACTTT. Residues: CASSLGSRGAIRSPLHF. Filled out from reference TRBV7-2 and TRBJ1-6, the complete variable domain reads GAGVSQSPSNKVTEKGKDVELRCDPISGHTALYWYRQSLGQGLEFLIYFQGNSAPDKSGLPSDRFSAERTGGSVSTLTIQRTQQEDSAVYLCASSLGSRGAIRSPLHFGNGTRLTVT.

The chain employs TRBV14 and TRBJ2-5; perhaps TRBD2 as D (6 bases). The tail of the sequence fits TRBJ2-7 better, so the J call may be wrong. This CDR3 contains 15 residues. In germline, CDR1 is SGHDN, CDR2 FVKESK. The CDR3 coding sequence is TGTGCCAGCAGCCGAGGACGGGGAGGCATATACGAGCAGTACTTC. Translated, it gives CASSRGRGGIYEQYF.

This clonotype was counted between two and nine times. The rearrangement links TRBV5-6 to TRBJ2-5; 8 positions agree with TRBD2. With 3 bases clipped from V and 3 bases from J, the junction kept 4 bases outside the gene matches. Germline CDR1 is SGHDT and CDR2 is YYEEEE. The CDR3 consists of 14 residues. CDR3 residues: CASSSPGLEETQYF. As DNA, the CDR3 is TGTGCCAGCAGCTCTCCGGGACTAGAAGAGACCCAGTACTTC.

This clonotype was detected only a few times. This chain uses TRBV20-1 with TRBJ2-1; possible D gene TRBD2, 6 bases. The CDR3 is 15 amino acids. V shed 2 bases and J shed 1 base, with 12 bases lying between them. Per germline, CDR1 DFQATT and CDR2 SNEGSKA (reference sequence). The DNA for the CDR3 is TGCAGTGCTAGAACCAGCGGGCAATCCTACAATGAGCAGTTCTTC. It is translated as CSARTSGQSYNEQFF.

The chain couples TRBV4-2 to TRBJ2-2; D perhaps matches TRBD1 (5 bases). CDR3 length: 15 residues. V lost 4 bases and J 3 bases, leaving 12 bases between the germline ends. CDR1 and CDR2 from the germline V gene are LGHNA and YNFKEQ. For the CDR3, the DNA is TGTGCCAGCAGCCGGTCACAGGCGGACACCGGGGAGCTGTTTTTT. Encoded protein: CASSRSQADTGELFF.

In its sample, this clonotype was seen many times. The rearrangement joins TRBV5-4 to TRBJ2-7; possibly TRBD2 for D (8 bases). Trimming removed 4 bases from V and 4 bases from J, with 18 bases in between. Germline CDR1 and CDR2: SGHNT and YYREEE (reference sequence). The CDR3 has 15 residues. CDR3 sequence reads: CASSPREGAGYEQYF. The CDR3 nucleotides read TGTGCCAGCAGCCCCCGGGAGGGGGCTGGTTACGAGCAGTACTTC.

This clonotype showed up just a few times. This rearrangement joins TRBV2 to TRBJ2-5; D might be TRBD1 (5 bases). Germline loops: CDR1 SNHLY, CDR2 FYNNEI. CDR3 length equals 14 residues. The V end lost 8 bases, the J end lost 0 bases, and 13 bases lay between the germline ends. CDR3 in amino acids: CASSMQGNQETQYF. DNA for the CDR3: TGTGCCAGCTCAATGCAGGGCAACCAAGAGACCCAGTACTTC.

V gene TRBV18 combines with J gene TRBJ1-5, with D hard to call. The CDR3 has 13 amino acids. The germline V gene has CDR1 KGHSH and CDR2 LQKENI. The V end lost 4 bases, the J end lost 4 bases, and 8 bases lay between the germline ends. The DNA of the CDR3 is TGTGCCAGCTCACATTCCAGAAATCAGCCCCAGCATTTT. This codes for CASSHSRNQPQHF.

This clonotype was recorded many times. This chain uses TRBV4-3 with TRBJ2-7; D perhaps matches TRBD2 (5 bases). Germline V gives CDR1 LGHNA, CDR2 YSLEER. This CDR3 spans 17 amino acids. V was pared by 1 base and J by 0 bases, with 16 bases between. CDR3 bases: TGCGCCAGCAGCCAAGTAGTTCCTAGTGGGAGCTCCTACGAGCAGTACTTC. Its translation: CASSQVVPSGSSYEQYF.

The chain employs TRBV12-3 or TRBV12-4 and TRBJ2-3; 7 bases are a match to TRBD2. The V gene end was trimmed by 5 bases and the J gene end by 3 bases; junction bases not matched to a gene: 11. The CDR3 sequence is 16 residues long. The CDR3 DNA sequence: TGTGCCAGCAGTCGACCAAGAGCGGGGATAACAGATACGCAGTATTTT. Translating gives CASSRPRAGITDTQYF.

As regards this clonotype: At one end the junction does not follow the germline gene, possibly because of a read error. The chain has TRBV27 and TRBJ2-7; D may be TRBD1 (6 bases). The better agreement between TRBJ2-5 and the DNA end casts doubt on the J call. The CDR3 loop spans 15 amino acids. Germline V gene data show CDR1 as MNHEY and CDR2 as SMNVEV (reference sequence). The CDR3 DNA follows: TGTGCCGGCAGCCACAGGGTGTCTTACCAAGAGACCCAGTACTTC. Amino acid sequence: CAGSHRVSYQETQYF.

As for this clonotype: The junction departs from the called germline gene at one end, perhaps through a read error. V gene TRBV6-1 combines with J gene TRBJ2-2; TRBD2 might be the D (5 bases). Germline-derived CDR1 and CDR2 are MNHNS and SASEGT. The CDR3 spans 15 residues. Here the CDR3 DNA reads TGTGCCAGCATACTCCCCGGGGTGAACACCGAGGAGCTGTTTTTT. It translates to CASILPGVNTEELFF.

The chain is built from TRBV7-3 and TRBJ2-5, with 7 bases identical to TRBD1. V dropped 5 bases and J dropped 11; count of bases not matched to a gene: 17. Germline values: CDR1 SGHTA, CDR2 FQGTGA. CDR3 length equals 15 residues. This chain's CDR3 is CASSETRTGVHEQYF. CDR3 in DNA: TGTGCCAGCAGCGAGACGAGAACAGGGGTACATGAGCAGTACTTC.

CDR3 sequence: CATSRAPPTGPSYEQYF. The CDR3 bases are TGTGCCACCAGCAGAGCACCGCCGACAGGACCCTCCTACGAGCAGTACTTC. The genes are TRBV15 and TRBJ2-7; tentative D call: TRBD1 (6 bases). CDR3 length: 17 residues. Trimming stripped 1 base from V and 0 bases from J, with 16 bases between. Germline assignment: CDR1 LNHNV and CDR2 YYDKDF (reference sequence). Filled out from reference TRBV15 and TRBJ2-7, the complete variable domain reads DAMVIQNPRYQVTQFGKPVTLSCSQTLNHNVMYWYQQKSSQAPKLLFHYYDKDFNNEADTPDNFQSRRPNTSFCFLDIRSPGLGDTAMYLCATSRAPPTGPSYEQYFGPGTRLTVT.

This clonotype was counted only a few times. J is TRBJ1-1 and V is TRBV30, with D uncertain. The germline V gene encodes CDR1 GTSNPN and CDR2 SVGIG (reference sequence). There are 12 residues in the CDR3. Trimming removed 2 bases at V and 8 bases at J, with 12 bases between. The CDR3 region is CAWSILFGEAFF. Here the CDR3 DNA reads TGTGCCTGGAGTATTCTATTTGGGGAAGCTTTCTTT. The variable domain in full, completed from reference TRBV30 and TRBJ1-1, reads SQTIHQWPATLVQPVGSPLSLECTVEGTSNPNLYWYRQAAGRGLQLLFYSVGIGQISSEVPQNLSASRPQDRQFILSSKKLLLSDSGFYLCAWSILFGEAFFGQGTRLTVV.

The chain uses TRBV24-1 and TRBJ1-1; 8 nucleotides match TRBD1. Germline CDR1 reads KGHDR; CDR2 reads SFDVKD. This CDR3 comprises 16 residues. With 2 bases clipped from V and 3 bases from J, the junction kept 7 bases outside the gene matches. In DNA form, the CDR3 reads TGTGCCACCAGTGATTGGAAACAGGGGGGAGACACTGAAGCTTTCTTT. The encoded protein is CATSDWKQGGDTEAFF.

V and J are TRBV2 and TRBJ2-4; 9 bases match TRBD2. The end of the DNA aligns better with TRBJ2-5, so the J call may be wrong. Germline V gene sequence: CDR1 SNHLY, CDR2 FYNNEI. There are 14 residues in the CDR3. CDR3: CASSELAGKETQYF. The CDR3 bases are TGTGCCAGCAGTGAACTAGCGGGGAAAGAGACCCAGTACTTC.

The table lists this clonotype with a few counts. This rearrangement joins TRBV3-1 to TRBJ2-1; D not certain. The germline V gene has CDR1 LGHDT and CDR2 YNNKEL (reference sequence). This CDR3 is 13 amino acids long. V was shortened by 1 base and J by 9 bases, with 10 bases between the two germline ends. CDR3 protein: CASSQVSLGEQFF. The CDR3 nucleotides are TGTGCCAGCAGCCAAGTTTCCCTCGGTGAGCAGTTCTTC.

This clonotype was counted between two and nine times. The V and J genes are TRBV6-2 or TRBV6-3 and TRBJ2-7; no clear D. The germline V and J ends were trimmed by 0 bases and 1 base, with 10 bases remaining between them. Germline V gene lookup returns CDR1 MNHEY and CDR2 SVGEGT. This CDR3 has 15 residues. The CDR3 spells CASSYSTGPSYEQYF. CDR3 bases: TGTGCCAGCAGTTACTCGACCGGTCCGTCCTACGAGCAGTACTTC.

This clonotype has just one count. The CDR3 sequence is CASSLEAGGPTDTQYF. Here the CDR3 DNA reads TGTGCCAGCAGCTTAGAAGCGGGGGGGCCAACAGATACGCAGTATTTT. This chain uses TRBV7-8 with TRBJ2-3; 10 nucleotides agree with TRBD2. Germline CDR1 and CDR2: SGHVS and FQNEAQ. With 1 base clipped from V and 3 bases from J, the junction kept 4 bases outside the gene matches. The CDR3 is 16 residues long.

The chain joins TRBV15 to TRBJ1-6; possibly TRBD1 for D (6 bases). V lost 2 bases and J 10 bases, leaving 12 bases between the germline ends. This CDR3 is 14 amino acids long. Germline loops: CDR1 LNHNV, CDR2 YYDKDF (reference sequence). As DNA, the CDR3 is TGTGCCACCAGCAGACGACAGGAAGGGTCACCCCTCCACTTT. Translated: CATSRRQEGSPLHF.

This clonotype has more than one count but fewer than ten. The chain links TRBV28 to TRBJ2-7, with D tentatively TRBD1 (6 bases). The V and J ends lost 6 bases and 0 bases respectively, with 18 bases between them. Germline V CDR1 and CDR2: MDHEN, SYDVKM. The CDR3 has 16 amino acids. The CDR3 nucleotides read TGTGCCAGCAGCCAAACCGGGACACTCATCTCCTACGAGCAGTACTTC. It encodes CASSQTGTLISYEQYF.

This clonotype occurred a few times. The chain has TRBV6-2 or TRBV6-3 and TRBJ2-4; perhaps TRBD1 as D (6 bases). Per the germline V gene, CDR1 is MNHEY and CDR2 is SVGEGT. The CDR3 spans 14 residues. Trimming removed 5 bases at V and 3 bases at J, with 11 bases between. CDR3 sequence reads: CASSLTGVKNIQYF. The CDR3 DNA reads as TGTGCCAGCAGTCTGACAGGTGTCAAAAACATTCAGTACTTC.

The rearrangement joins TRBV6-2 or TRBV6-3 to TRBJ2-7; D not certain. The CDR3 spans 13 residues. Trimming stripped 7 bases from V and 7 bases from J, with 17 bases between. In germline, CDR1 is MNHEY, CDR2 SVGEGT. This CDR3 is CASNAEPGGEQYF. Here the CDR3 DNA reads TGTGCCAGCAATGCGGAACCAGGCGGTGAGCAGTACTTC.

The count of this clonotype is one. The chain combines TRBV20-1 with TRBJ2-7; 9 nucleotides align to TRBD1. The CDR3 is 16 residues long. V lost 4 bases and J lost 2; bases outside the gene matches: 12. The germline V gene encodes CDR1 DFQATT and CDR2 SNEGSKA (reference sequence). The CDR3 nucleotides read TGCAGTGCTAAGGGGGCAGGGACAGGGCTCGCCTACGAGCAGTACTTC. The encoded protein is CSAKGAGTGLAYEQYF.